The clone carrying this TCR beta chain was seen at least ten times. What it recognizes is unknown. CDR1 is LGHNA and CDR2 is YNFKEQ in the germline V gene. The CDR3 is 16 amino acids. V shed 0 bases, J shed 0 bases, and the junction held 5 bases outside the gene matches. The repertoire was sequenced with immunoSEQ multiplex PCR; TCRdb's copy has only in-frame clones and lacks some. The sample offers around 34,000 clones and no singletons, the top ten holding 2.5%. The entry originates in a study of T cells after posttransplantation cyclophosphamide. Overall study findings and caveats: TRB overlap between skin or GI tissue T cells and blood was limited. Donor CD8+ memory clones often dominated recipient blood repertoires at later times. After PTCy, TRB diversity resembled that of CNI/methotrexate controls.

The sequencing sample was made of PBMCs. V usage is TRBV4-2 and J usage is TRBJ2-7; 7 nucleotides match TRBD2. This receptor was obtained from a man aged 45-65 years in good health, CMV-negative, and a related stem cell transplant donor. CDR3 in DNA: TGTGCCAGCAGCCAAGATGCTAGCGGACTCTCCTACGAGCAGTACTTC. As protein: CASSQDASGLSYEQYF.